Each of the 25 T cell receptor beta chains below was sequenced from the same sample in a study of blood T cell repertoires in COVID-19. Only in-frame clones appear in the TCRdb table, and some are missing; sequencing was by immunoSEQ multiplex PCR. The sample contains around 250,000 clones, roughly 86% of which appear only once. The material sequenced was peripheral blood. The receptors derive from a woman of 80 years or more with COVID-19, enrolled during active disease.

The chain recombines TRBV28 with TRBJ2-5; possibly TRBD1 for D (8 bases). CDR3 length equals 14 residues. CDR1 and CDR2 (germline): MDHEN, SYDVKM. V was cut by 6 bases and J by 5 bases, with 16 bases left in between. This CDR3 reads CASSPHRGGETQYF. CDR3 sequence (DNA): TGTGCCAGCAGCCCTCACAGGGGGGGCGAGACCCAGTACTTC.

The table lists this clone with a few counts. This rearrangement joins TRBV27 to TRBJ1-6; maybe TRBD1 (6 bases). The CDR3 has 14 amino acids. Germline-derived CDR1 and CDR2 are MNHEY and SMNVEV (reference sequence). Between the trimmed V and J ends, which lost 9 bases and 3 bases, there was a span of 12 bases. This chain's CDR3 is CARVGQIYNSPLHF. The CDR3 DNA reads as TGTGCCAGGGTCGGACAGATCTATAATTCACCCCTCCACTTT.

As to this clone: The identical CDR3 is also encoded by other nucleotide sequences in the sample. The chain combines TRBV7-2 with TRBJ2-5; D is possibly TRBD2 (6 bases). This CDR3 has 13 residues. Trimming removed 3 bases from V and 4 bases from J, with 9 bases in between. Germline V gene sequence: CDR1 SGHTA, CDR2 FQGNSA. The chain's CDR3 is CASSFGGGETQYF. The CDR3 nucleotides read TGTGCCAGCAGCTTCGGGGGTGGAGAGACCCAGTACTTC.

This sequence joins TRBV15 and TRBJ2-5; 7 nucleotides align to TRBD2. The CDR3 has 15 amino acids. Germline assignment: CDR1 LNHNV and CDR2 YYDKDF (reference sequence). V was pared by 5 bases and J by 4 bases, with 10 bases of the junction left unmatched. The DNA of the CDR3 is TGTGCCACCAGCCGGACCGGGGGGTTTCCAGAGACCCAGTACTTC. Amino acids: CATSRTGGFPETQYF.

This chain connects TRBV28 to TRBJ1-1, with a weak D call TRBD1 (5 bases). Germline V lookup: CDR1 MDHEN, CDR2 SYDVKM. This CDR3 contains 14 residues. Trimming cost V 5 bases and J 6 bases, with 16 bases left between them. The CDR3 region is CASSPPWGGAEAFF. The CDR3 DNA follows: TGTGCCAGCAGTCCCCCGTGGGGGGGAGCTGAAGCTTTCTTT.

The chain joins TRBV11-3 to TRBJ2-1, with D possibly being TRBD2 (5 bases). This CDR3 region has 14 residues. Germline CDR1 is SGHNT and CDR2 is YENEEA. The V end lost 5 bases, the J end lost 10 bases, and 18 bases lay between the germline ends. The chain's CDR3 is CASSAEGTPSEQFF. CDR3 in DNA: TGTGCCAGCAGCGCCGAGGGCACCCCTTCGGAGCAGTTCTTC.

This clone was seen only a few times. The V gene is TRBV11-2, the J gene TRBJ2-1; 8 bases align to TRBD2. Germline V gives CDR1 SGHAT, CDR2 FQNNGV. The CDR3 sequence is 15 residues long. The V gene end was trimmed by 6 bases and the J gene end by 6 bases; junction bases not matched to a gene: 10. In nucleotides, the CDR3 is TGTGCCAGCAGGAGGGAGGGACTAGATGCCAATGAGCAGTTCTTC. It specifies CASRREGLDANEQFF.

The rearrangement joins TRBV11-2 to TRBJ2-1; TRBD1 agrees at 7 bases. V was clipped by 0 bases and J by 7 bases; unmatched bases: 3. Germline V gives CDR1 SGHAT, CDR2 FQNNGV. CDR3 length equals 14 residues. CDR3 residues: CASSLDRQGNEQFF. CDR3 bases: TGTGCCAGCAGCTTAGATCGACAGGGAAATGAGCAGTTCTTC.

The V gene is TRBV28, the J gene TRBJ1-2; D is perhaps TRBD1 (6 bases). The CDR3 is 13 amino acids. V dropped 8 bases and J dropped 2 bases, with 12 bases sitting between them. Germline V lookup: CDR1 MDHEN, CDR2 SYDVKM. The CDR3 DNA reads as TGTGCCAGCGGGCGACAGGCAAACTATGGCTACACCTTC. Translating it yields CASGRQANYGYTF.

The gene calls are TRBV5-1 and TRBJ1-5, with 8 nucleotides matching TRBD1. The V gene's germline CDR1 is SGHRS and CDR2 YFSETQ. The CDR3 is 15 amino acids. J gave up 5 bases and V 0 bases, and 4 bases lay outside the gene matches. The CDR3 loop is CASSLGDRSDQPQHF. The CDR3 region has the DNA TGCGCCAGCAGCTTGGGGGACAGGTCGGATCAGCCCCAGCATTTT.

The chain uses TRBV7-2 and TRBJ2-3, with 11 bases lining up with TRBD2. This CDR3 comprises 16 residues. From germline, CDR1 is SGHTA and CDR2 FQGNSA. J was trimmed by 6 bases and V by 3 bases; bases with no gene match: 8. CDR3 amino acids: CASSLTPGLAADTQYF. Here the CDR3 DNA reads TGTGCCAGCAGCTTGACCCCGGGACTAGCGGCGGATACGCAGTATTTT.

The chain links TRBV28 to TRBJ1-2; 10 bases match TRBD1. Germline trimming cut 6 bases from V and 9 bases from J; bases unmatched to any gene: 4. The CDR3 runs to 12 residues. Germline CDR1 and CDR2: MDHEN and SYDVKM. The CDR3 loop reads CASSTDRGSYTF. In DNA form, the CDR3 reads TGTGCCAGCAGCACGGACAGGGGGAGCTACACCTTC.

The chain carries TRBV6-6 and TRBJ2-1, with D possibly TRBD1 on 5 matching bases. The length of the CDR3 is 12 residues. V was cut by 10 bases and J by 4 bases, with 11 bases left in between. From germline, CDR1 is MNHNY and CDR2 SVGAGI (reference sequence). CDR3 region: CAILDSYNEQFF. The CDR3 DNA is TGTGCCATCCTTGACAGTTACAATGAGCAGTTCTTC.

This clone occurred once. This rearrangement joins TRBV7-3 to TRBJ1-2; 7 positions agree with TRBD1. The CDR3 consists of 13 residues. The germline gives CDR1 SGHTA, CDR2 FQGTGA. Trimming cost V 5 bases and J 8 bases; bases outside gene matches: 8. The CDR3 bases are TGTGCCAGCAGCCAAACAGGGACAGCAGGCTACACCTTC. Protein product: CASSQTGTAGYTF.

The chain combines TRBV6-5 with TRBJ2-2; the D gene is possibly TRBD1 (5 bases). V was cut by 6 bases and J by 0 bases, with 8 bases left in between. Germline CDR1 and CDR2: MNHEY and SVGAGI. The CDR3 covers 14 residues. The CDR3 region is CASRRQPNTGELFF. As DNA, the CDR3 is TGTGCCAGCAGGCGACAGCCGAACACCGGGGAGCTGTTTTTT.

The rearrangement links TRBV21-1 to TRBJ1-5; the listed D gene, TRBD1, was not tested against the DNA. TRBV21-1 is recorded as a pseudogene. CDR3 length: 14 residues. CDR3 bases: TGTGCCAGCACCTCAGGGACAGTAAGCAAGCCCCAGCATTTT. This translates into CASTSGTVSKPQHF.

The V gene is TRBV11-3, the J gene TRBJ2-5; 7 nucleotides align to TRBD1. Losses at the gene ends were 1 base for V and 3 bases for J; bases not matched to a gene: 8. The CDR3 has 16 amino acids. Germline V CDR1 and CDR2: SGHNT, YENEEA. For the CDR3, the DNA is TGTGCCAGCAGCTTAGGCAAGGGGGCGGGTGAAGAGACCCAGTACTTC. It is translated as CASSLGKGAGEETQYF. The full variable domain, rest sourced from reference TRBV11-3 and TRBJ2-5, is EAGVVQSPRYKIIEKKQPVAFWCNPISGHNTLYWYLQNLGQGPELLIRYENEEAVDDSQLPKDRFSAERLKGVDSTLKIQPAELGDSAVYLCASSLGKGAGEETQYFGPGTRLLVL.

Here the CDR3 reads CASSQGGLSGGASDTQYF. The CDR3 DNA reads TGCGCCAGCAGCCAGGGTGGATTAAGCGGGGGGGCCTCAGATACGCAGTATTTT. The chain joins TRBV4-3 to TRBJ2-3; 10 bases fit TRBD2. In germline, CDR1 is LGHNA, CDR2 YSLEER. Germline trimming cut 3 bases from V and 4 bases from J; bases unmatched to any gene: 13. The CDR3 is 18 residues long.

The chain has TRBV4-1 and TRBJ1-1; 10 nucleotides agree with TRBD1. Trimming took 3 bases from V and 0 from J; bases not matched to a gene: 1. The CDR3 runs to 15 residues. Germline V CDR1 and CDR2: MGHRA, YSYEKL. CDR3 nucleotides: TGCGCCAGCAGCCAGGGACAGGGGTTGAACACTGAAGCTTTCTTT. This encodes CASSQGQGLNTEAFF.

V and J are TRBV6-5 and TRBJ2-1; 7 bases match TRBD2. Trimming removed 7 bases from V and 7 bases from J; junction bases left unmatched: 13. The CDR3 is made up of 15 amino acids. CDR1 and CDR2 from the germline V gene are MNHEY and SVGAGI. The DNA of the CDR3 is TGTGCCAGCACGCCTCCCCCCGGGACTACGAATGAGCAGTTCTTC. Protein product: CASTPPPGTTNEQFF.

The chain links TRBV9 to TRBJ1-5, with D unclear. Per germline, CDR1 SGDLS and CDR2 YYNGEE. The CDR3 contains 15 residues. Trimming took off 0 bases at V and 1 base at J, with 8 bases between the two ends. The CDR3 here is CASSVEAGSNQPQHF. The CDR3, as DNA: TGTGCCAGCAGCGTAGAGGCGGGGAGCAATCAGCCCCAGCATTTT. The variable domain in full, completed from reference TRBV9 and TRBJ1-5, reads DSGVTQTPKHLITATGQRVTLRCSPRSGDLSVYWYQQSLDQGLQFLIQYYNGEERAKGNILERFSAQQFPDLHSELNLSSLELGDSALYFCASSVEAGSNQPQHFGDGTRLSIL.

The genes are TRBV28 and TRBJ1-4; TRBD1 matches 9 bases. The CDR3 runs 15 residues. Per the germline V gene, CDR1 is MDHEN and CDR2 is SYDVKM. The V and J ends lost 6 bases and 8 bases, in that order; junction bases with no gene match: 10. The CDR3 loop is CASSFLGQGGEKLFF. CDR3 in DNA: TGTGCCAGCAGCTTTTTGGGACAGGGAGGCGAAAAACTGTTTTTT.

This clone was recorded at least ten times. The J gene is TRBJ1-2, the V gene TRBV15; D is uncertain. V shed 0 bases and J shed 8 bases, with 13 bases lying between them. Looked up from germline, CDR1 is LNHNV and CDR2 is YYDKDF (reference sequence). The CDR3 has 14 residues. The CDR3 here is CATSRDRGYGGYTF. The CDR3 region has the DNA TGTGCCACCAGCAGAGATCGCGGATACGGGGGCTACACCTTC.

This rearrangement joins TRBV5-1 to TRBJ1-4; 11 bases map to TRBD1. Germline V gene sequence: CDR1 SGHRS, CDR2 YFSETQ. The CDR3 sequence is 15 residues long. After removal of 5 bases from V and 6 bases from J, the junction contained 6 bases not matched to a gene. The DNA of the CDR3 is TGCGCCAGCAGGAGGGGGACAGGGGGTTATGAAAAACTGTTTTTT. Translating gives CASRRGTGGYEKLFF.

The gene calls are TRBV7-8 and TRBJ1-5; 9 nucleotides align to TRBD1. CDR3 length equals 16 residues. V was pared by 8 bases and J by 0 bases, with 8 bases of the junction left unmatched. Germline V gene lookup returns CDR1 SGHVS and CDR2 FQNEAQ. CDR3 in amino acids: CASSGTGSNSNQPQHF. DNA of the CDR3: TGTGCCAGCTCAGGGACAGGGTCTAATAGCAATCAGCCCCAGCATTTT.